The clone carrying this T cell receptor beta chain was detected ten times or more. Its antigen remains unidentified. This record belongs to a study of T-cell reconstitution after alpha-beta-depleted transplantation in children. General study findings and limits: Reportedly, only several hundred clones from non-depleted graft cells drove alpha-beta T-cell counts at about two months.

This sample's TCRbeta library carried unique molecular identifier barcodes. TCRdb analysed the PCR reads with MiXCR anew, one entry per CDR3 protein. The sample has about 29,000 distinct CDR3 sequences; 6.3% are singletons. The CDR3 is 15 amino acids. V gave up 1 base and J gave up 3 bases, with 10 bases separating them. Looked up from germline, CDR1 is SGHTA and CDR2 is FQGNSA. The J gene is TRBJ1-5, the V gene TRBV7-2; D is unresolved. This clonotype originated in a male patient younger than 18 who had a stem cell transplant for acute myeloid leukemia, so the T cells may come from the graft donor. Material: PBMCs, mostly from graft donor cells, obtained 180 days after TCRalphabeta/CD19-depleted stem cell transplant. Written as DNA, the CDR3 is TGTGCCAGCAGCTTAGACGGGCGGGACAATCAGCCCCAGCATTTT. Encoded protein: CASSLDGRDNQPQHF.